This T cell receptor beta chain came from a study of blood T cell repertoires in COVID-19. The overall study: The samples span acute and convalescent COVID-19 from the United States, Italy and Spain. Sample material is recorded as cDNA or gDNA derived from T cells, B-cell-depleted T cells, or PBMCs.

As processed by the authors: Counts of nucleated cells, estimated from reference gene primer amplification, were obtained. The table came from immunoSEQ multiplex PCR; TCRdb's copy has only in-frame clones and leaves some out. V, J and clone size were drawn from that table, and D and trimming were deduced from the DNA. The profile shows more than 90,000 clones, approximately 89% of them singletons. The junction had 10 bases not matched to a gene; V was cut back by 1 base and J by 4 bases. From germline, CDR1 is SGHAT and CDR2 FQNNGV. This CDR3 spans 17 amino acids. The sequence came from a woman in her 30s with acute or convalescent COVID-19. The sample consisted of peripheral blood. The chain recombines TRBV11-2 with TRBJ1-2, with TRBD1 matching 9 bases. Here the CDR3 DNA reads TGTGCCAGCAGCTTAGGGTTCACCGGGACAGGGAGCTATGGCTACACCTTC. Its protein is CASSLGFTGTGSYGYTF.